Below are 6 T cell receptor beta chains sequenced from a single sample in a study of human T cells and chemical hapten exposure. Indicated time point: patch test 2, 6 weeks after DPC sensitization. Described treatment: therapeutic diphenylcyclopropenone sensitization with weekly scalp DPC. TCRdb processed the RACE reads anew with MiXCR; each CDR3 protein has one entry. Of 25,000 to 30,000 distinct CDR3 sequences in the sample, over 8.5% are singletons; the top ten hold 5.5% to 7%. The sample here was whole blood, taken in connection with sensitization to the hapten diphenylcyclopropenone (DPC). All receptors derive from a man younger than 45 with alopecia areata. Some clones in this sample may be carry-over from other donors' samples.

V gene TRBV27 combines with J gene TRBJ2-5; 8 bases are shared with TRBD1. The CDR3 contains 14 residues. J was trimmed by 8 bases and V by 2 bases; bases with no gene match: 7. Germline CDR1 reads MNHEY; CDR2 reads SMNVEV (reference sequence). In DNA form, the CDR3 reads TGTGCCAGCAGTTTAAGGGGGACAGGCGCAACCCAGTACTTC. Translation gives CASSLRGTGATQYF.

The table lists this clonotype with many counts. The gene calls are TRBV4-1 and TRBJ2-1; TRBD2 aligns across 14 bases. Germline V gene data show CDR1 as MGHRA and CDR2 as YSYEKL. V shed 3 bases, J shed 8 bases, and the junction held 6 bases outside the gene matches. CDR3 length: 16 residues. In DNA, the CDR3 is TGCGCCAGCAGCCAGACGACTAGCGGGGGGGCTCATGAGCAGTTCTTC. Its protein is CASSQTTSGGAHEQFF.

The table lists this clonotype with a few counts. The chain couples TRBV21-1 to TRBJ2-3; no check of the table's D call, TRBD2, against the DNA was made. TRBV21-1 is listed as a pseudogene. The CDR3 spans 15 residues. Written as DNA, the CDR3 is TGTGCCAGCAGCAACGGACTTTACCCGCCAGATACGCAGTATTTT. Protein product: CASSNGLYPPDTQYF.

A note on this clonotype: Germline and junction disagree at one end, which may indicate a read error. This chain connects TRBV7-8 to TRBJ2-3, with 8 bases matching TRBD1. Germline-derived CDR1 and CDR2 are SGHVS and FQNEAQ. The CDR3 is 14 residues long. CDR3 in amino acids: CASSGRGPTDSQYF. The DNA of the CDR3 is TGTGCCAGCAGTGGCAGGGGGCCGACAGATTCGCAGTATTTT.

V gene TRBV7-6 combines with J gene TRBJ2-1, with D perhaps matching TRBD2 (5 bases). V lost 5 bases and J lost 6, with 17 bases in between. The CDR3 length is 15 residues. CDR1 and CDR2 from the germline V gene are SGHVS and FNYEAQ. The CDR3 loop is CASSAAGRDPNEQFF. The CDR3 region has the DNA TGTGCCAGCAGCGCGGCGGGCCGTGACCCCAATGAGCAGTTCTTC. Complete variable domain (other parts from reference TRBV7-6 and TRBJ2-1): GAGVSQSPRYKVTKRGQDVALRCDPISGHVSLYWYRQALGQGPEFLTYFNYEAQQDKSGLPNDRFSAERPEGSISTLTIQRTEQRDSAMYRCASSAAGRDPNEQFFGPGTRLTVL.

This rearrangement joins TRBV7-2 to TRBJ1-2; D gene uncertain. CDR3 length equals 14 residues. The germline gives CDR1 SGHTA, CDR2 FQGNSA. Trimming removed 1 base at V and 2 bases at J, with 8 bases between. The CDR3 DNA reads TGTGCCAGCAGCTTAGAGAGGTTAAACTATGGCTACACCTTC. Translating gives CASSLERLNYGYTF.